This entry lists 5 T cell receptor beta chains sequenced from one sample in a study of blood T cell repertoires in COVID-19. The protocol was immunoSEQ multiplex PCR, while the TCRdb copy is restricted to in-frame clones and leaves out a portion. Here the sample spans 200,000 to 300,000 clones, 80% to 90% being singletons. The specimen sequenced was peripheral blood. These receptors came from a middle-aged woman with acute or convalescent COVID-19.

This chain joins TRBV10-3 and TRBJ1-2, with D possibly being TRBD1 (6 bases). The ends were cut back, 10 bases at V and 8 bases at J, with 23 bases in the middle. Germline CDR1 and CDR2: ENHRY and SYGVKD. The CDR3 runs to 14 residues. The CDR3, as DNA: TGTGCCACCGCAACGGGGGGCAAAATCGGCGGCTACACCTTC. The encoded protein is CATATGGKIGGYTF.

This chain connects TRBV4-1 to TRBJ1-1; 7 nucleotides match TRBD1. CDR1 is MGHRA and CDR2 is YSYEKL in the germline V gene. The CDR3 totals 16 residues. Trimming took 4 bases from V and 4 from J; bases not matched to a gene: 12. The CDR3 loop is CASSLRPGQAGTEAFF. The CDR3 DNA follows: TGCGCCAGCAGCCTCCGACCTGGACAGGCGGGCACTGAAGCTTTCTTT.

This clone was seen a single time. The chain employs TRBV6-5 and TRBJ1-5; 9 bases line up with TRBD1. J gave up 7 bases and V 6 bases, and 7 bases lay outside the gene matches. CDR1 and CDR2 from the germline V gene are MNHEY and SVGAGI. The CDR3 has 14 residues. In DNA form, the CDR3 reads TGTGCCAGCAGGGGAACAGGGGGCGGACAGCCCCAGCATTTT. It is translated as CASRGTGGGQPQHF.

V usage is TRBV11-2 and J usage is TRBJ2-7, with 7 bases aligning to TRBD1. Germline trimming cut 0 bases from V and 2 bases from J; bases unmatched to any gene: 1. CDR1 is SGHAT and CDR2 is FQNNGV in the germline V gene. This CDR3 comprises 14 residues. The CDR3 reads CASSLDTGAYEQYV. CDR3 nucleotide sequence: TGTGCCAGCAGCTTAGATACAGGGGCCTACGAGCAGTACGTC.

The count of this clone is one. This rearrangement joins TRBV14 to TRBJ2-2; TRBD1 matches at 7 bases. Germline CDR1 SGHDN, CDR2 FVKESK. The CDR3 is 14 residues long. V shed 4 bases and J 6 bases; nucleotides not matched to a gene: 5. The CDR3 here is CASSRLGQSGELFF. The CDR3 coding sequence is TGTGCCAGCAGCCGATTGGGACAGTCCGGGGAGCTGTTTTTT.